The sequence of this T cell receptor (beta chain) was determined in a study of prognosis after radiotherapy for stage I lung cancer. Genomic DNA was subjected to two-round multiplex PCR for amplification of TCR beta CDR3. The first PCR round targeted every TRBV and TRBJ gene with specific primers. TCRdb recomputed calls from the multiplex PCR reads with MiXCR, one row per CDR3 protein. Of under 55,000 distinct CDR3 sequences in the sample, about 37% were seen once. This clonotype was counted ten times or more. Germline CDR1 SGHTA, CDR2 FQGNSA. The V end was cut by 5 bases, the J end by 2 bases, with 13 bases between. The CDR3 extends over 15 amino acids.

The sequenced sample was PBMCs, obtained before or after stereotactic body radiation therapy (not recorded which). The V gene is TRBV7-2, the J gene TRBJ2-1; D gene uncertain. The clonotype comes from a donor over 45 with non-small cell lung cancer. CDR3 DNA: TGTGCCAGCAGCATGCCCGGGCCCCCCTACAATGAGCAGTTCTTC. Protein product: CASSMPGPPYNEQFF.